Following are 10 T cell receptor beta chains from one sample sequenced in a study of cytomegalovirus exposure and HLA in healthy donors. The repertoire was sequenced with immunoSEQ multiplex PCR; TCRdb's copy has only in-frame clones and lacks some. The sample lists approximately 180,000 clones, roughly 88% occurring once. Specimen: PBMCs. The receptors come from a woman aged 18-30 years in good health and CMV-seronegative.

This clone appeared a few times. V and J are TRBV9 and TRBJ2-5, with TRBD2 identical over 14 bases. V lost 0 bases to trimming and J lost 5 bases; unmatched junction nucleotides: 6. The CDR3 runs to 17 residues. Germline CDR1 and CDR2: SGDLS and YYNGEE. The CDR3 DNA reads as TGTGCCAGCAGCGTAGAGGGGACTAGCGGGAGAGGGGAGACCCAGTACTTC. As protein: CASSVEGTSGRGETQYF.

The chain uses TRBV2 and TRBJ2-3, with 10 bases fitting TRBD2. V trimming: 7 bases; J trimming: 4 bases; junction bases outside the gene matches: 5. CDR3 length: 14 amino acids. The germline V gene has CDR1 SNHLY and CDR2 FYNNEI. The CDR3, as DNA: TGTGCCAGCAACGGGCTAGCGGGAGCAGATACGCAGTATTTT. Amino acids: CASNGLAGADTQYF. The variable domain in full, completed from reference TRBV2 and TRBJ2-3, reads EPEVTQTPSHQVTQMGQEVILRCVPISNHLYFYWYRQILGQKVEFLVSFYNNEISEKSEIFDDQFSVERPDGSNFTLKIRSTKLEDSAMYFCASNGLAGADTQYFGPGTRLTVL.

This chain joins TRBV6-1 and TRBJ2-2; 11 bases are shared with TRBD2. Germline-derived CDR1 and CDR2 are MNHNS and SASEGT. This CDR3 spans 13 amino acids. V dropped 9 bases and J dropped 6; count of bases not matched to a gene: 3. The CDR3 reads CASDSGGAGELFF. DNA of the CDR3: TGTGCCAGTGATAGCGGGGGGGCCGGGGAGCTGTTTTTT.

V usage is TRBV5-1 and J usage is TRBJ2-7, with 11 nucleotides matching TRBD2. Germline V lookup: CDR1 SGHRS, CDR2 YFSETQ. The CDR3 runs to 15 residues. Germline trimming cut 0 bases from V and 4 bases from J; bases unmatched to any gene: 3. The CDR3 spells CASSLELAGEYEQYF. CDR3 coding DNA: TGCGCCAGCAGCTTGGAACTAGCGGGAGAGTACGAGCAGTACTTC.

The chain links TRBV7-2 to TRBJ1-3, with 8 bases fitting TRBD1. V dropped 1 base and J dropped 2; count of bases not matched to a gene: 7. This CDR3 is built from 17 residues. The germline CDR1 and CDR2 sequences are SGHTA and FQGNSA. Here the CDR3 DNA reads TGTGCCAGCAGCTTAGTAGGAGGGGACAGGACTGGAAACACCATATATTTT. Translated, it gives CASSLVGGDRTGNTIYF.

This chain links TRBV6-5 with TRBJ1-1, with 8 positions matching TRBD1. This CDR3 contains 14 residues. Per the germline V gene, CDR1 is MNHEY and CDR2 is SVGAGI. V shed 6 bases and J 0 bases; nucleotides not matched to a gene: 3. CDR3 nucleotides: TGTGCCAGCAGACTGGACAGGGTGAACACTGAAGCTTTCTTT. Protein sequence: CASRLDRVNTEAFF.

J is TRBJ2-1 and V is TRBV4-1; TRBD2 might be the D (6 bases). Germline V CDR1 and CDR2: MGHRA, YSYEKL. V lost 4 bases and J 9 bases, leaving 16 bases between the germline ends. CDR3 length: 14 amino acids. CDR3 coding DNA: TGCGCCAGCAGCCCCTTTCCTGCGGAGGGTGAGCAGTTCTTC. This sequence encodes CASSPFPAEGEQFF.

The CDR3 DNA reads as TGTGCCAGCAGTAACAGGAAGAATGAGCAGTTCTTC. Translated: CASSNRKNEQFF. V gene TRBV5-6 combines with J gene TRBJ2-1, with D perhaps TRBD1 (5 bases). Germline loops: CDR1 SGHDT, CDR2 YYEEEE. The germline V and J ends were trimmed by 5 bases and 7 bases, with 10 bases remaining between them. This CDR3 is built from 12 residues.

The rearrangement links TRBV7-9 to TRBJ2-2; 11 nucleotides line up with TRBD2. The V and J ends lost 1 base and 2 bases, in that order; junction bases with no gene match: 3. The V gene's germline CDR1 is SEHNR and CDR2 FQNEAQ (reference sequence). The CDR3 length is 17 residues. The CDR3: CASSLGLAGLNTGELFF. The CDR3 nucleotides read TGTGCCAGCAGCTTAGGACTAGCGGGACTCAACACCGGGGAGCTGTTTTTT.

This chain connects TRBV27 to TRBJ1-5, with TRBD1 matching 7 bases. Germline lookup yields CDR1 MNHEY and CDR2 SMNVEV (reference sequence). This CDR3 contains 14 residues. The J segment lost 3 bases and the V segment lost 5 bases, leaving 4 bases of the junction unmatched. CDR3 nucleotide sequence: TGTGCCAGCAGTCCCAGGGGGTCCAATCAGCCCCAGCATTTT. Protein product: CASSPRGSNQPQHF.